This T cell receptor (beta chain) was sequenced in a study of Graves' ophthalmopathy and Graves' hyperthyroidism. Notes on the study in general: Thyroid clonotypes that were expanded above 0.001 frequency mostly also appeared in blood.

Amplified material comprised TCR beta CDR3 regions derived from RNA transcripts. HTBI-primed first-round RT-PCR preceded second-round multiplex PCR. TCRdb itself ran the multiplex PCR reads through MiXCR, one entry per CDR3 protein. The sample includes roughly 400,000 distinct CDR3 sequences, approximately 18% of them seen just once. This clonotype was recorded a few times. The antigen is not known. This TCR came from an adult woman with stable Graves' hyperthyroidism. Sample: peripheral blood.

The CDR3, as DNA: TGTGCCAGCAGCTCGACCCCGGAAAGGCCCGGCGGCTACACCTTC. Translated: CASSSTPERPGGYTF. The chain joins TRBV13 to TRBJ1-2; unclear D gene. Trimming stripped 4 bases from V and 8 bases from J, with 20 bases between. This CDR3 comprises 15 residues. Germline loops: CDR1 PRHDT, CDR2 FYEKMQ (reference sequence).